This TCR beta chain was sequenced for a study of OX40 agonist ivuxolimab in advanced cancers. Study details: Patients were treated with ivuxolimab, an agonistic anti-OX40 (CD134) antibody. While on treatment, patients had intravenous ivuxolimab at 0.01 to 10 mg/kg every 2 weeks.

Turning to this clone: The antigen is undetermined.

Some clones are missing from TCRdb's copy, which holds only in-frame ones; the method was immunoSEQ multiplex PCR. The repertoire holds around 100,000 clones, with roughly nine tenths as singletons. Patients were excluded for autoimmune disease history or systemic immunosuppression. Study-level findings and limits: The study found that CD8+ T cells averaged more expanded clones than CD4+.

This TCR was sampled from an adult with an advanced solid tumor such as melanoma, head and neck, liver or kidney cancer. The sequences come from CD4+ or CD8+ T cells sorted from blood, collected in a trial of the OX40 agonist ivuxolimab.

The CDR3 reads CASSPVLAGGQETQYF. CDR3 sequence (DNA): TGTGCCAGCTCACCAGTCCTAGCGGGAGGGCAAGAGACCCAGTACTTC. The chain joins TRBV18 to TRBJ2-5; TRBD2 matches 12 bases. Germline CDR1 and CDR2: KGHSH and LQKENI. The CDR3 extends over 16 amino acids. V lost 2 bases and J lost 2; bases outside the gene matches: 3.